This TCR beta chain came from a study of blood T cells in healthy people across ages. Study results and limitations: The recorded TCR beta diversity per million T cells decreased in a roughly linear manner with age. Naive T cell percentage showed a strong correlation with the diversity of TCR beta.

Alongside a J-beta primer mix, a sample-barcoded 5' primer served in a second PCR lasting about 7 to 11 cycles. TCRdb ran MiXCR on the 5' RACE reads and lists one entry per CDR3 protein. Among roughly 700,000 distinct CDR3 sequences, 45% to 50% were seen once, and the ten largest hold about a third. Trimming shortened V by 6 bases and J by 0 bases, and 9 bases separated the two germline ends. This CDR3 has 12 residues. CDR1 and CDR2 from the germline V gene are SQVTM and ANQGSEA. A remark on this clonotype: Its antigen is not identified.

Researchers isolated at least 6.5 million PBMCs per sample. The clonotype comes from a woman aged 55-69 years in good health. The sequenced material came from blood. The gene calls are TRBV29-1 and TRBJ2-7; the D gene is possibly TRBD1 (6 bases). Written as DNA, the CDR3 is TGCAGCGTCCAGGGGAGCTCCTACGAGCAGTACTTC. Protein sequence: CSVQGSSYEQYF.